These 31 T cell receptor beta chains were all obtained from the same sample, sequenced in a study of blood T cell repertoires in COVID-19. The method was immunoSEQ multiplex PCR; TCRdb's version includes in-frame clones alone and lacks a portion of them. The sample contains more than 300,000 clones, roughly 90% of which appear only once. Specimen: peripheral blood. These TCRs come from a man aged 18 to 35 who had recovered from COVID-19.

This clone was detected once. Relative to the germline gene, one junction end is altered; a read error may explain this. The genes are TRBV6-2 or TRBV6-3 and TRBJ1-2; 8 nucleotides match TRBD1. CDR3 length: 14 amino acids. Germline CDR1 MNHEY, CDR2 SVGEGT. CDR3 amino acids: CASGYGPDRVGYTF. CDR3 nucleotide sequence: TGTGCCAGCGGTTACGGGCCGGACAGGGTTGGCTACACCTTC.

This clone was observed a handful of times. J is TRBJ1-2 and V is TRBV10-1; D remains unclear. CDR3 length: 13 residues. V was pared by 2 bases and J by 3 bases, with 7 bases between. Looked up from germline, CDR1 is WNHNN and CDR2 is SYGVQD (reference sequence). CDR3 region: CASSESRDYGYTF. In DNA form, the CDR3 reads TGCGCCAGCAGTGAGAGCCGAGACTATGGCTACACCTTC.

The rearrangement uses TRBV6-5 and TRBJ1-2, with no clear D. Trimming shortened V by 10 bases and J by 2 bases, and 14 bases separated the two germline ends. The germline V gene has CDR1 MNHEY and CDR2 SVGAGI. The length of the CDR3 is 13 residues. The CDR3 spells CATSRVVNYGYTF. In DNA, the CDR3 is TGTGCCACCTCGCGGGTCGTAAACTATGGCTACACCTTC.

V gene TRBV6-5 combines with J gene TRBJ1-2, with 7 bases matching TRBD1. Trimming took 5 bases from V and 1 from J; bases not matched to a gene: 7. Germline loops: CDR1 MNHEY, CDR2 SVGAGI. The CDR3 sequence is 15 residues long. The CDR3 is CASSLTGPINYGYTF. The CDR3, as DNA: TGTGCCAGCAGTCTGACAGGGCCAATTAACTATGGCTACACCTTC.

The chain joins TRBV5-1 to TRBJ2-3, with TRBD2 matching 10 bases. Looked up from germline, CDR1 is SGHRS and CDR2 is YFSETQ. The CDR3 is 17 residues long. The V and J ends lost 0 bases and 0 bases, in that order; junction bases with no gene match: 4. Written as DNA, the CDR3 is TGCGCCAGCAGCTTGGGCGGGACTAGCGAGAGCACAGATACGCAGTATTTT. Amino acids: CASSLGGTSESTDTQYF.

Only one count was recorded for this clone. The chain links TRBV18 to TRBJ1-2; D is unresolved. V shed 0 bases and J shed 7 bases, with 18 bases lying between them. The CDR3 extends over 16 amino acids. Germline V CDR1 and CDR2: KGHSH, LQKENI. CDR3 nucleotides: TGTGCCAGCTCACCACCGGAGGGCCACCTGGGTTTTGGCTACACCTTC. Its translation is CASSPPEGHLGFGYTF.

The V call is TRBV6-5, the J call TRBJ1-3, with D hard to call. Trimming took 6 bases from V and 0 from J, leaving 9 bases between them. The CDR3 is 14 residues long. The germline gives CDR1 MNHEY, CDR2 SVGAGI. CDR3 amino acids: CASRVVNSGNTIYF. CDR3 nucleotides: TGTGCCAGCAGGGTAGTAAACTCTGGAAACACCATATATTTT.

The chain links TRBV9 to TRBJ1-4, with a tentative D call TRBD1 (6 bases). This CDR3 has 16 amino acids. Germline CDR1 SGDLS, CDR2 YYNGEE. Trimming cost V 3 bases and J 5 bases, with 17 bases left between them. As DNA, the CDR3 is TGTGCCAGCAGCGACGAGCCCCGGACAGAGAATGAAAAACTGTTTTTT. Protein sequence: CASSDEPRTENEKLFF. The whole variable domain, remainder taken from reference TRBV9 and TRBJ1-4, is DSGVTQTPKHLITATGQRVTLRCSPRSGDLSVYWYQQSLDQGLQFLIQYYNGEERAKGNILERFSAQQFPDLHSELNLSSLELGDSALYFCASSDEPRTENEKLFFGSGTQLSVL.

The CDR3 coding sequence is TGTGCCAGCAGCCAGTATACAGATACGCAGTATTTT. It specifies CASSQYTDTQYF. The chain is built from TRBV14 and TRBJ2-3; no clear D gene. CDR3 length: 12 amino acids. Germline CDR1 and CDR2: SGHDN and FVKESK. V gave up 3 bases and J gave up 3 bases, with 4 bases separating them. The entire variable domain, with the rest obtained from reference TRBV14 and TRBJ2-3, is as follows: EAGVTQFPSHSVIEKGQTVTLRCDPISGHDNLYWYRRVMGKEIKFLLHFVKESKQDESGMPNNRFLAERTGGTYSTLKVQPAELEDSGVYFCASSQYTDTQYFGPGTRLTVL.

This rearrangement joins TRBV19 to TRBJ1-2; 7 bases fit TRBD1. CDR3 length: 15 residues. With V trimmed by 7 bases and J by 3 bases, 11 bases remained unmatched. Per germline, CDR1 LNHDA and CDR2 SQIVND (reference sequence). The DNA for the CDR3 is TGTGCCAGTACCCCAGGGGGAAGGGAACACTATGGCTACACCTTC. It is translated as CASTPGGREHYGYTF.

V gene TRBV20-1 combines with J gene TRBJ2-3; D is unclear. The V end lost 3 bases, the J end lost 10 bases, and 8 bases lay between the germline ends. CDR1 is DFQATT, CDR2 SNEGSKA, per germline (reference sequence). CDR3 length equals 10 residues. The CDR3 loop is CSARSEAQYF. Written as DNA, the CDR3 is TGCAGTGCTAGGTCCGAGGCGCAGTATTTT.

CDR3 DNA sequence: TGTGCCAGCAGCTTAAAGACAGGCTATGGCTACACCTTC. Residues: CASSLKTGYGYTF. The rearrangement joins TRBV11-2 to TRBJ1-2; D possibly corresponds to TRBD1 (6 bases). CDR1 is SGHAT, CDR2 FQNNGV, per germline. The CDR3 consists of 13 residues. Deletions cut 2 bases from V and 4 bases from J, with 8 bases between.

CDR3 nucleotides: TGCGCCAGCAGCCCTCAACAGGGCATGAACACTGAAGCTTTCTTT. Residues: CASSPQQGMNTEAFF. The chain is built from TRBV5-1 and TRBJ1-1; D might be TRBD1 (6 bases). This CDR3 contains 15 residues. Trimming took off 4 bases at V and 0 bases at J, with 13 bases between the two ends. From germline, CDR1 is SGHRS and CDR2 YFSETQ.

This chain joins TRBV4-2 and TRBJ2-7; 9 nucleotides agree with TRBD1. CDR1 and CDR2 from the germline V gene are LGHNA and YNFKEQ. This CDR3 spans 15 amino acids. Losses at the gene ends were 0 bases for V and 5 bases for J; bases not matched to a gene: 5. The DNA for the CDR3 is TGTGCCAGCAGCCAAGATAGGGGACAGGGTAACGAGCAGTACTTC. Translating gives CASSQDRGQGNEQYF.

The rearrangement joins TRBV7-9 to TRBJ2-3; 13 bases agree with TRBD2. Germline V lookup: CDR1 SEHNR, CDR2 FQNEAQ (reference sequence). CDR3 length equals 16 residues. V gave up 4 bases and J gave up 8 bases; unmatched junction bases: 9. As DNA, the CDR3 is TGTGCCAGCAGCTCCTGGACTAGCGGGGGAAGAGGTACGCAGTATTTT. It translates to CASSSWTSGGRGTQYF.

The chain recombines TRBV11-2 with TRBJ1-1; D is ambiguous. Germline V gene sequence: CDR1 SGHAT, CDR2 FQNNGV. The CDR3 consists of 14 residues. The V gene lost 1 base and the J gene lost 4 bases, with 10 bases spanning the gap. The CDR3 here is CASSLGSPSTEAFF. The DNA of the CDR3 is TGTGCCAGCAGCTTAGGATCACCGAGCACTGAAGCTTTCTTT.

As to this clone: Within the sample, other DNA sequences also encode this same CDR3. The gene calls are TRBV15 and TRBJ2-1; no clear D. The CDR3 has 12 amino acids. Deletions cut 0 bases from V and 6 bases from J, with 3 bases between. Germline-derived CDR1 and CDR2 are LNHNV and YYDKDF (reference sequence). CDR3 nucleotides: TGTGCCACCAGCAGAGATAGCAATGAGCAGTTCTTC. Translating it yields CATSRDSNEQFF.

This clone is a singleton in its sample. This chain uses TRBV6-2 or TRBV6-3 with TRBJ1-5; tentative D call: TRBD1 (5 bases). This CDR3 comprises 15 residues. Looked up from germline, CDR1 is MNHEY and CDR2 is SVGEGT. With 0 bases removed from V and 0 bases from J, the gap between germline ends came to 6 bases. The CDR3 here is CASSYSDSSNQPQHF. CDR3 nucleotide sequence: TGTGCCAGCAGTTACTCCGACAGTAGCAATCAGCCCCAGCATTTT.

The chain recombines TRBV13 with TRBJ2-3, with 8 bases lining up with TRBD2. The CDR3 contains 17 residues. J gave up 0 bases and V 5 bases, and 10 bases lay outside the gene matches. Per the germline V gene, CDR1 is PRHDT and CDR2 is FYEKMQ (reference sequence). CDR3 DNA sequence: TGTGCCAGCAGCCCCCCGGGGGGGGTGCTAAGCACAGATACGCAGTATTTT. Its translation is CASSPPGGVLSTDTQYF.

This chain joins TRBV10-2 and TRBJ1-3; TRBD1 matches 12 bases. The J segment lost 9 bases and the V segment lost 4 bases, leaving 1 base of the junction unmatched. The V gene's germline CDR1 is WSHSY and CDR2 SAAADI. The CDR3 extends over 13 amino acids. CDR3 sequence reads: CASSVGQGATIYF. In nucleotides, the CDR3 is TGCGCCAGCAGTGTGGGACAGGGGGCCACCATATATTTT.

The chain has TRBV13 and TRBJ2-1; the D gene is possibly TRBD2 (5 bases). The CDR3 length is 14 residues. Trimming removed 4 bases from V and 4 bases from J, with 11 bases in between. The germline V gene has CDR1 PRHDT and CDR2 FYEKMQ (reference sequence). The CDR3 DNA follows: TGTGCCAGCAGCTCCGGGGTGCAGTACAATGAGCAGTTCTTC. Translating gives CASSSGVQYNEQFF. Using reference TRBV13 and TRBJ2-1 for the parts outside the CDR3, the full variable domain is AAGVIQSPRHLIKEKRETATLKCYPIPRHDTVYWYQQGPGQDPQFLISFYEKMQSDKGSIPDRFSAQQFSDYHSELNMSSLELGDSALYFCASSSGVQYNEQFFGPGTRLTVL.

The V and J genes are TRBV19 and TRBJ1-4; TRBD1 aligns across 8 bases. Germline assignment: CDR1 LNHDA and CDR2 SQIVND (reference sequence). CDR3 length equals 17 residues. Germline trimming cut 6 bases from V and 0 bases from J; bases unmatched to any gene: 9. Here the CDR3 DNA reads TGTGCCAGTAGCAAAAACAGGGGGTGGGCAACTAATGAAAAACTGTTTTTT. Translation: CASSKNRGWATNEKLFF.

The V gene is TRBV7-6, the J gene TRBJ1-5; weak D call: TRBD1 (5 bases). Germline V gene data show CDR1 as SGHVS and CDR2 as FNYEAQ. The CDR3 runs 14 residues. Trimming shortened V by 3 bases and J by 6 bases, and 12 bases separated the two germline ends. CDR3 in amino acids: CASSFAGTGQPQHF. In DNA, the CDR3 is TGTGCCAGCAGCTTTGCAGGGACTGGTCAGCCCCAGCATTTT.

The count of this clone is one. The V and J genes are TRBV30 and TRBJ1-4; the D gene is possibly TRBD1 (5 bases). V lost 4 bases and J 0 bases, leaving 9 bases between the germline ends. There are 14 residues in the CDR3. CDR1 and CDR2 from the germline V gene are GTSNPN and SVGIG (reference sequence). CDR3 in amino acids: CAWTGDSTNEKLFF. The CDR3 DNA follows: TGTGCCTGGACGGGGGATTCAACTAATGAAAAACTGTTTTTT.

The chain joins TRBV12-5 to TRBJ1-2; 7 bases match TRBD1. Unmatched junction bases numbered 7, after V lost 1 base and J lost 8 bases. Germline loops: CDR1 LGHNT, CDR2 FRNRAP. This CDR3 is 14 amino acids long. CDR3 sequence (DNA): TGTGCTAGTGGTTTGGAGCAGGGGGTGCGGGGCTACACCTTC. Protein: CASGLEQGVRGYTF.

This clone has just one count. The V call is TRBV11-2, the J call TRBJ1-2, with unresolved D. Between the trimmed V and J ends, which lost 5 bases and 2 bases, there was a span of 9 bases. CDR3 length: 13 amino acids. Germline CDR1 SGHAT, CDR2 FQNNGV. The CDR3 is CASSRTSNYGYTF. The DNA for the CDR3 is TGTGCCAGCAGCCGGACTTCAAACTATGGCTACACCTTC.

The rearrangement uses TRBV6-5 and TRBJ1-6; D unclear. CDR3 length: 14 amino acids. The germline V and J ends were trimmed by 5 bases and 13 bases, with 18 bases remaining between them. Germline loops: CDR1 MNHEY, CDR2 SVGAGI. In nucleotides, the CDR3 is TGTGCCAGCAGTCTTGGCAGGATTATCACTCCCCTCCACTTT. It is translated as CASSLGRIITPLHF.

The V call is TRBV6-5, the J call TRBJ2-7; 8 nucleotides match TRBD1. The CDR3 covers 14 residues. V shed 10 bases and J 6 bases; nucleotides not matched to a gene: 14. Germline V gene data show CDR1 as MNHEY and CDR2 as SVGAGI. The CDR3 DNA sequence: TGTGCCACCCCAGAGGACAGGGAGCCGGGCGAGCAGTACTTC. It translates to CATPEDREPGEQYF.

The chain's CDR3 is CASSPPSEETQYF. In DNA, the CDR3 is TGCGCCAGCAGCCCCCCTTCAGAAGAGACCCAGTACTTC. V gene TRBV5-1 combines with J gene TRBJ2-5; D not certain. Trimming cost V 4 bases and J 3 bases, with 10 bases left between them. The CDR3 extends over 13 amino acids. Per germline, CDR1 SGHRS and CDR2 YFSETQ.

This clone was recorded once. CDR3 loop: CASSQVGQRPYNEQFF. The CDR3 DNA reads TGCGCCAGCAGCCAAGTGGGACAGCGGCCCTACAATGAGCAGTTCTTC. The J gene is TRBJ2-1, the V gene TRBV4-1, with TRBD1 identical over 7 bases. CDR1 is MGHRA, CDR2 YSYEKL, per germline. The CDR3 sequence is 16 residues long. J lost 2 bases, V lost 1 base, and 5 bases had no gene match.

The rearrangement uses TRBV19 and TRBJ1-2, with D maybe TRBD1 (6 bases). CDR3 length: 14 amino acids. With 5 bases removed from V and 6 bases from J, the gap between germline ends came to 16 bases. Germline V lookup: CDR1 LNHDA, CDR2 SQIVND (reference sequence). The CDR3 region has the DNA TGTGCCAGTAGTTCGGTCAGGGGCCCCCATGGCTACACCTTC. Amino acid sequence: CASSSVRGPHGYTF.